Detailed here is one T cell receptor (beta chain). Its antigen is not yet known. No per-base quality is available; no much larger clone lies one base away. The entry originates in a study of blood T cells in healthy people across ages (dated by TCRdb to between 2015 and 2016). Looking at the study overall: In model experiments, template switching captured roughly one uniquely barcoded TCR beta cDNA molecule for every two T cells. Four age groups were formed from the donors: young (average roughly 16 years), middle-aged (approximately 41), aged (62) and long-lived (around 80). Using deep sequencing normalized with unique cDNA molecular identifiers, the study measured how TCR beta repertoire diversity changes with age. To avoid experimental bias, donors of different ages were randomly spread across the sequencing lanes. The study analyzed two additional independent replicas of 1 million unique cDNA reads from the same blood draw for two donors, one aged 18 to 29 and one aged 80 or older.

The method was 5' RACE. Sequencing was performed on an Illumina HiSeq 2500. The second PCR ran for about 6 to 11 cycles and used a J-beta primer mix along with a sample-barcoded 5' primer. A template-switch 5' adaptor carrying 12 random nucleotides introduced a unique molecular identifier onto each TCR beta cDNA molecule. At least 3 million CDR3-containing paired-end reads were obtained from each sample. First-strand cDNA synthesis was performed from all RNA using the Mint cDNA synthesis kit, with priming by a TRBC-specific oligonucleotide. After uracil-DNA glycosylase treatment, a first 18-cycle PCR used universal primers M1SS and BC2_uni_R on all cDNA. The original methods were these. Normalization of each sample was performed by random selection of 1 million high-quality reads, each carrying a distinct molecular identifier. Reads sharing molecular identifiers were discarded rather than binned into consensus sequences. MiTCR, with a Q25 quality threshold and the strictest error-elimination algorithm, was used for CDR3 identification, clonotype clustering and error correction. A nonparametric unseen species model using Euler transformation provided a lower-bound estimate of total TCR beta diversity. TCRdb reprocessing: public reads trimmed at Q25 with fastp, clones called with MiXCR, in-frame beta chains kept. CDR3 protein duplicates are merged, each entry listing the most common genes and DNA. The V and J calls and clone size come from TCRdb's table, not from the authors' own analysis. For this sample there are approximately 830,000 distinct CDR3 sequences; 62% appear just once. The ten largest account for roughly 26% of the sample.

Counted from cysteine to phenylalanine, this CDR3 has 13 amino acids. CDR3 DNA is the only sequence kept; it has 39 bases, read in frame from the first base. V was cut back by 4 bases and J by 3 bases, leaving a gap of 6 bases between them. Taken from the germline V gene, the CDR1 and CDR2 loops are SGHAT and FQNNGV. The 39 donors, aged roughly 6 to 100 years, were systemically healthy Caucasian individuals from Russia. Each donor gave around 9.5 milliliters of peripheral blood, collected into EDTA-treated Vacutainer tubes. Ficoll-Paque density-gradient centrifugation was used to isolate PBMCs, with at least 6 million per sample. Trizol reagent was used to extract total RNA from the PBMCs, yielding at least 5 micrograms per sample. For every donor, flow cytometry on a PBMC aliquot measured the percentage of naive CD45RAhigh/CD27high T cells. The paper's findings and limits, for the study overall: Conclusive comparison of naive and antigen-experienced compartments was prevented by the profiling of bulk unsorted PBMCs. The long-lived group showed more naive CD4+ T cells, fewer expanded clones and increased TCR diversity than the aged group, suggesting age selection. Estimates of total diversity based on one million sequenced T cells were considered lower bounds and underestimates. Because the CMV infection status of the donors was unknown, age-related changes in expanded clonotypes may potentially have been confounded. Observed TCR beta diversity per million T cells fell roughly linearly with age, and a significant reduction was already apparent by age approximately 40. There was a strong correlation between observed TCR beta diversity and the percentage of naive T cells measured by flow cytometry.

The sequenced sample consisted of blood. In this chain, TRBV11-2 is recombined with TRBJ2-2; too little of a D gene remains to name it. The sequence was collected from a man aged 25-45 years in good health. This receptor has the CDR3 CASSSDYTGELFF. The nucleotide sequence is TGTGCCAGCAGCTCTGACTACACCGGGGAGCTGTTTTTT.